This T cell receptor (beta chain) was sequenced during a study of cytomegalovirus exposure and HLA in healthy donors listed by TCRdb under 2017. Background on the whole study: According to an earlier analysis of 550 to 700 of the donors, 150 million to 200 million T cells yielded roughly 110 million unique TCR beta sequences and around 300 Gb of sequence data. Rather than drawing on any new phenotypic data, the later analysis identified candidate immune exposures from TCR beta sequences and the way those sequences occurred across donors. About five DR-DQ haplotypes were treated as single units for association and clustering because of strong linkage in the cohort. Every repertoire in the discovery cohort had been generated on one and the same sequencing platform. In a later analysis, previously published TCR beta repertoires from hundreds of donors were re-analyzed and high-resolution HLA genotyping was added so that TCR occurrence patterns could be studied. On average, approximately 250,000 unique TCR beta nucleotide sequences were sequenced per donor among 398 genotyped donors of the cohort, with roughly 18% of those sequences being non-productive. Around 300 gigabases of sequencing data and approximately 93 million unique TCR sequences were included in an early release covering about 700 HLA-typed donors. In addition to the first cohort of 666 subjects, a separate validation cohort of 120 different subjects was used. The aim of the study was to test whether cataloging public T cell receptors could identify signatures of past pathogen exposure. To predict cytomegalovirus infection status, the study brought together high-throughput TCR immunosequencing, statistical association of individual TCRs with disease status, and machine learning. Donor age, sex, ethnicity and CMV serostatus were compiled together with the repertoire data. Class I and class II HLA loci were covered by the typing at four-digit resolution. Of the 300 to 450 genotyped donors, 80% to 90% were placed in the genetic ancestry cluster associated with self-reported Caucasian donors. The number of typed donors differed by locus: about 620-640 for A, B, C, DRB1 and DQB1; roughly 510 for DQA1; about 600 for DPA1; and roughly 490 for DPB1. A later genetic analysis used genome-wide SNP genotypes for about 60% of the roughly 700 donors, treating that subset as a discovery cohort. In an earlier analysis of 500 to 650 of the donors, high-throughput TCR beta sequencing was used to judge whether each TCR beta V gene segment behaved as functional or pseudogenic. The T cell repertoires of several hundred subjects were profiled by immunosequencing and related to cytomegalovirus serostatus. Here is what the overall study found, with its caveats: V-gene and J-gene trimming of TCR beta chains was associated with a missense DCLRE1C variant in a later genetic analysis, and the association was replicated in an independent cohort. Because some donors lacked HLA typing at each locus, the association tests relied only on the typed subset. According to the authors, the approach could potentially be generalized to other disease states and immunological phenotypes. According to a later genetic analysis, donors in an Asian-associated ancestry cluster had fewer N-insertions in productive TCRs than the roughly 700-donor mean. In this cohort, only TCR beta chains were sequenced, and detectable features were limited by the absence of alpha or paired-chain data. Roughly 15 rarely observed V segments, including chromosome 9 orphons, were excluded from the earlier analysis of just under 600 of the donors because counts were too low. Most TCR sequences were observed very rarely across donors, whereas some public TCRs were present in many individuals. The only immune exposure information available for the cohort was CMV serostatus. A further reported finding was that TCR beta sequences accurately predicted the HLA-A and HLA-B alleles for most subjects in the first cohort. A later analysis found that TCR association rates varied across HLA loci, with DRB1 alleles showing the most associated TCRs and HLA-C alleles the fewest. In a later analysis, several top co-occurrence clusters were reported to appear linked to parvovirus B19, influenza, CMV and Epstein-Barr virus. A later analysis associated 17,000 or so TCR beta sequences with specific HLA alleles at a false discovery rate of 0.05. Strong co-occurrence of HLA alleles, especially DR and DQ, made assigning TCR associations to individual alleles difficult. A later analysis found that most CMV-associated TCR beta chains appeared HLA-restricted, with HLA associations seemingly driven largely by CMV exposure. The classifier was reported to diagnose cytomegalovirus status with high specificity and sensitivity in both the original cohort and the validation cohort. Correlated functional status among segregating V segments might reflect linkage disequilibrium, but an unknown experimental factor could not be ruled out. The study listed 164 TCR beta chains as associated with cytomegalovirus. In a later analysis, HLA-associated TCR beta chains were found to be more clonally expanded and to have lower generation probabilities than equally common non-associated chains. A few of the identified cytomegalovirus-associated TCR beta chains were confirmed in vitro to be specific for cytomegalovirus antigens. Broadly in line with IMGT annotations, most TCR beta V segments showed up in productive rearrangements about 87% or about 30% of the time in an earlier analysis of 450 to 750 of the donors. The presence/absence analyses assumed that sequencing depth was roughly uniform across donors, and that assumption may not be true. A cluster of highly shared sequence variants was judged likely to represent a technical artifact of the sequencing pipeline.

The cohort consisted of 670 or so healthy bone marrow donors. All cohort members were sampled while nominally healthy, although unrecorded immune exposures were likely present. The donor was CMV seronegative and was included in the group of several hundred seronegative cohort members. Each donor provided a peripheral blood sample, and peripheral blood mononuclear cells were used for TCR beta sequencing. The Qiagen DNeasy Blood Extraction Kit was used to extract genomic DNA from the blood cell samples. In the case of this clone: Its antigen is still unknown. No much larger clone is present one base from it, and per-base qualities are unavailable.

Library preparation employed the immunoSEQ multiplex PCR assay. A mixture of 60 forward primers for TCR Vbeta segments and 13 reverse primers for TCR Jbeta segments was used in the multiplex PCR. The CDR3 region of rearranged TCR beta genes was amplified from genomic DNA with a multiplex PCR assay. The amplified TCR beta libraries were sequenced on the Illumina HiSeq System as 87-base-pair reads. Turning to the authors' computational methods: In a later analysis, some 80 million unique TCR beta chains were counted across the 500 to 850 repertoires, and roughly 11 million of these chains were shared by at least two donors. Raw reads were error-corrected and collapsed into unique sequences with a nearest-neighbor algorithm that merged closely related sequences to remove PCR and sequencing errors. V, D and J gene segments were assigned by aligning CDR3 sequences to IMGT reference sequences. For a sequence to be retained, a match of at least six nucleotides was required to both a V gene segment and a J gene segment. Rearrangements were classified as productive when the CDR3 lacked stop codons and remained in frame with V and J, and all other rearrangements were classified as non-productive. Following IMGT convention, CDR3 was defined as the stretch from the second conserved V-encoded cysteine up to the conserved J-encoded phenylalanine. The earlier analysis of about 570 of the donors excluded any sequence lacking an unambiguous match to a single V gene segment. An earlier analysis of a few hundred of the donors classified V segments as functional when productive rearrangements were above 56.7% and as segregating when the standard deviation between donors was above 5%. To diagnose cytomegalovirus status from the catalog of TCR beta chain sequences, a statistical classification framework was built. A later analysis assigned V and J genes by comparing TCR nucleotide sequences with IMGT/GENE-DB human TR gene sequences. A later analysis assigned CDR3 sequences and most-parsimonious VDJ recombination scenarios with the TCRdist pipeline. A later analysis defined each TCR beta chain by its CDR3 amino acid sequence plus V-gene family, and excluded reads lacking a unique V-gene family. To address suspected cross-contamination and a sequencing artifact, a later analysis removed approximately 590 highly shared, low-generation-probability nucleotide sequences. In a later analysis, a clonal expansion index for each public chain was calculated from normalized within-repertoire ranks of inferred template counts. Generation probabilities in a later analysis came from a VDJ recombination model fitted to out-of-frame rearrangements, and those results were checked against IGoR. A later analysis scored TCR-TCR, TCR-HLA and TCR-CMV co-occurrence with hypergeometric tests, applying a repertoire-size bias correction to TCR pairs. In a later analysis, false discovery rates were estimated by permuting HLA or CMV assignments 20 times. A later analysis grouped co-occurring TCRs with DBSCAN, adding TCRdist sequence similarity when clustering within HLA-allele-positive subsets. Co-occurrence clustering excluded repertoires with fewer than 30,000 or more than 120,000 public chains, plus five with anomalous nucleotide sharing. Sourced from immuneACCESS, this table was stored by TCRdb with only in-frame sequences that have V and J called. A share of the clones is absent; for the studies checked, an unresolved V gene accounts for under half, and the remainder has no known explanation. The V and J calls and the clone size are those of that table, but D and trimming were determined from the DNA. This sample has 140,000 to 150,000 clones in its table, and approximately 80% of those were observed once. Together, the top ten hold 2.5% of the sample.

The sample consisted of PBMCs. The sequence derives from a boy between 2 and 10 years old in good health and CMV-seronegative.

This receptor has the CDR3 CASRIREGVYNEQFF. In nucleotides, the sequence is TGCGCCAGCAGAATACGGGAGGGAGTATACAATGAGCAGTTCTTC. Here the chain combines TRBV5-1 and TRBJ2-1; TRBD2 matches 8 bases in the middle. CDR1 and CDR2, per the germline V gene, are SGHRS and YFSETQ. The CDR3 runs 15 residues from the cysteine to the phenylalanine. The retained sequence is limited to the CDR3, 45 bases, with the frame set at the first base. Trimmed from V: 5 bases; trimmed from J: 4 bases; junction bases lacking a gene match: 8.